This entry lists 5 T cell receptor beta chains sequenced from one sample in a study of radiation and T cells in renal cell carcinoma. The time point was: blood 4 weeks post-SBRT, at nephrectomy. Specified treatment: 15 Gy SBRT to primary tumor, nephrectomy 4 weeks later. TCRdb's copy holds only in-frame clones and misses some; the assay was immunoSEQ multiplex PCR. The data show around 99,000 clones, with roughly 84% seen just once and approximately 6.9% held by the top ten. The sequencing here drew on blood, taken from a patient whose treatment included radiotherapy and nephrectomy. Receptor source: a man in his fifties or sixties with renal cell carcinoma.

The rearrangement links TRBV28 to TRBJ2-7; D remains ambiguous. The CDR3 length is 14 residues. CDR1 and CDR2 (germline): MDHEN, SYDVKM. Trimming shortened V by 1 base and J by 4 bases, and 11 bases separated the two germline ends. The CDR3 DNA reads TGTGCCAGCAGTTTATTAGTGCGGCTTTACGAGCAGTACTTC. This gives the protein CASSLLVRLYEQYF.

J is TRBJ1-5 and V is TRBV2, with 7 bases aligning to TRBD1. V dropped 3 bases and J dropped 4; count of bases not matched to a gene: 12. Germline-derived CDR1 and CDR2 are SNHLY and FYNNEI. The CDR3 has 17 residues. The CDR3 region has the DNA TGTGCCAGCAGTGACCGGGACAGAATAGCTCGGAATCAGCCCCAGCATTTT. This encodes CASSDRDRIARNQPQHF.

This chain connects TRBV11-2 to TRBJ2-6, with D perhaps being TRBD1 or TRBD2 (7 bases each). The CDR3 covers 17 residues. V dropped 5 bases and J dropped 1 base, with 15 bases sitting between them. Germline CDR1 SGHAT, CDR2 FQNNGV. CDR3 loop: CASSPSRGGSGANVLTF. The CDR3 nucleotides are TGTGCCAGCAGCCCGAGCAGGGGGGGATCTGGGGCCAACGTCCTGACTTTC.

J is TRBJ2-7 and V is TRBV4-2, with D unresolved. There are 16 residues in the CDR3. CDR1 and CDR2 (germline): LGHNA, YNFKEQ. V lost 0 bases and J lost 4, with 16 bases in between. The CDR3 loop reads CASSQEARTTAYEQYF. The CDR3 DNA reads as TGTGCCAGCAGCCAAGAAGCCCGGACGACCGCTTACGAGCAGTACTTC.

V usage is TRBV4-1 and J usage is TRBJ2-3; 9 bases are shared with TRBD2. The CDR3 is 16 amino acids. Germline trimming cut 6 bases from V and 3 bases from J; bases unmatched to any gene: 10. The germline V gene encodes CDR1 MGHRA and CDR2 YSYEKL. The CDR3 here is CASRVRLADRTDTQYF. The CDR3 bases are TGCGCCAGCAGGGTAAGACTAGCGGATAGGACAGATACGCAGTATTTT.